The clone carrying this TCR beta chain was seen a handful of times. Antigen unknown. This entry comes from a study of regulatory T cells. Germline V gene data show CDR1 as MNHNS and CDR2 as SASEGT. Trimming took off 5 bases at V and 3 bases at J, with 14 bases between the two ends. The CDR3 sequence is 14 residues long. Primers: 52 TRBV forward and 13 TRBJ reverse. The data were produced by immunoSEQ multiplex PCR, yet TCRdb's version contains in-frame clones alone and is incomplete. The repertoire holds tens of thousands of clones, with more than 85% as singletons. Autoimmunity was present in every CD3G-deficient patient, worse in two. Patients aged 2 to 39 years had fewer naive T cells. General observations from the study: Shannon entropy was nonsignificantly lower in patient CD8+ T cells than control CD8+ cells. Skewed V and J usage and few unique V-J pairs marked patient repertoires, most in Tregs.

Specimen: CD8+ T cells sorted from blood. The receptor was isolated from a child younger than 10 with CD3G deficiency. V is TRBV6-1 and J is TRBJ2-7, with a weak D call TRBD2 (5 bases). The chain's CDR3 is CASSLISAGYEQYF. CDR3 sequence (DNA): TGTGCCAGCAGTCTGATAAGCGCGGGCTACGAGCAGTACTTC.